The 27 T cell receptor beta chains below come from one sample, sequenced in a study of molecular identifiers for immune sequencing clone quantification. A single record per CDR3 protein comes from TCRdb applying MiXCR to the PCR reads. The sample has about 510,000 distinct CDR3 sequences, around a fifth seen once. Sequenced: naive CD8+ T cells from blood, with Jurkat cell RNA spiked in. Regarding subset: FACS-sorted CD8+CD4-CCR7+CD45RA+ naive T cells. These receptors all come from a human donor in good health. Some libraries in this study had Jurkat cell RNA spiked in.

The J gene is TRBJ2-7, the V gene TRBV19; D could derive from TRBD1 or TRBD2 (6 bases each). The CDR3 has 17 residues. The V gene lost 3 bases and the J gene lost 0 bases, with 18 bases spanning the gap. Germline V gives CDR1 LNHDA, CDR2 SQIVND (reference sequence). CDR3 residues: CASSIADGGPSSYEQYF. The CDR3 DNA sequence: TGTGCCAGTAGTATCGCCGACGGGGGCCCCAGCTCCTACGAGCAGTACTTC.

Many counts were recorded for this clonotype. The chain recombines TRBV4-1 with TRBJ2-7; D remains unclear. Germline CDR1 MGHRA, CDR2 YSYEKL. Trimming took 0 bases from V and 4 from J, leaving 4 bases between them. CDR3 length equals 12 residues. This chain's CDR3 is CASSQEGYEQYF. As DNA, the CDR3 is TGCGCCAGCAGCCAAGAAGGGTACGAGCAGTACTTC.

This clonotype was found many times. The V gene is TRBV7-2, the J gene TRBJ2-7; TRBD1 agrees at 8 bases. Trimming at V came to 2 bases and at J to 2 bases, leaving 5 bases not matched to a gene. The CDR3 totals 15 residues. Germline loops: CDR1 SGHTA, CDR2 FQGNSA. The CDR3 nucleotides read TGTGCCAGCAGCTTAACAGGGGGGTCCACCTACGAGCAGTACTTC. This sequence encodes CASSLTGGSTYEQYF.

This sequence joins TRBV3-1 and TRBJ2-2; tentatively, D is TRBD2 (6 bases). The V and J ends lost 7 bases and 4 bases respectively, with 25 bases between them. The CDR3 totals 18 residues. The germline V gene has CDR1 LGHDT and CDR2 YNNKEL (reference sequence). The CDR3, as DNA: TGTGCCAGCACTCAAAGACCATTGTGGGGACTTGGCACCGGGGAGCTGTTTTTT. It encodes CASTQRPLWGLGTGELFF.

This clonotype was observed many times. The chain links TRBV7-9 to TRBJ2-1, with 10 bases matching TRBD1. The germline V gene encodes CDR1 SEHNR and CDR2 FQNEAQ (reference sequence). The trim removed 5 bases at V and 4 bases at J, leaving 8 bases unmatched. This CDR3 contains 16 residues. The CDR3 region is CASSTSTGGRYNEQFF. For the CDR3, the DNA is TGTGCCAGCAGCACATCGACAGGGGGCCGTTACAATGAGCAGTTCTTC.

The chain uses TRBV11-2 and TRBJ1-1; D unresolved. There are 16 residues in the CDR3. The V end lost 1 base, the J end lost 0 bases, and 12 bases lay between the germline ends. The V gene's germline CDR1 is SGHAT and CDR2 FQNNGV. Here the CDR3 DNA reads TGTGCCAGCAGCTTAGTATCTGTTACCATGAACACTGAAGCTTTCTTT. Encoded protein: CASSLVSVTMNTEAFF.

This clonotype was found many times. The chain recombines TRBV18 with TRBJ1-2; no reliable D call. Per the germline V gene, CDR1 is KGHSH and CDR2 is LQKENI. V shed 3 bases and J shed 2 bases, with 7 bases lying between them. CDR3 length equals 13 residues. CDR3 loop: CASSPAENYGYTF. CDR3 nucleotide sequence: TGTGCCAGCTCACCTGCAGAGAACTATGGCTACACCTTC.

This clonotype came up many times. The chain combines TRBV28 with TRBJ2-3; 11 bases line up with TRBD2. Losses at the gene ends were 5 bases for V and 4 bases for J; bases not matched to a gene: 8. CDR3 length: 16 residues. The germline gives CDR1 MDHEN, CDR2 SYDVKM. The CDR3, as DNA: TGTGCCAGCAGTCTCGTAGCGGGAGGGCCTTCAGATACGCAGTATTTT. Encoded protein: CASSLVAGGPSDTQYF.

This clonotype was recorded a few times. The chain carries TRBV7-9 and TRBJ1-4; weak D call: TRBD1 (5 bases). The CDR3 sequence is 14 residues long. Germline V lookup: CDR1 SEHNR, CDR2 FQNEAQ (reference sequence). V lost 5 bases and J 7 bases, leaving 14 bases between the germline ends. The CDR3 nucleotides are TGTGCCAGCAGCCCTTATGCGGGGGGTGAAAAACTGTTTTTT. This gives the protein CASSPYAGGEKLFF.

The table lists this clonotype with a count of one. The CDR3 carries no conserved terminal phenylalanine or tryptophan, so it likely arises from a read error. The gene calls are TRBV6-2 or TRBV6-3 and TRBJ2-7; 9 nucleotides agree with TRBD1. CDR1 is MNHEY, CDR2 SVGEGT, per germline. Unmatched junction bases numbered 6, after V lost 5 bases and J lost 4 bases. The CDR3 runs to 14 residues. The CDR3 DNA is TGTGCCAGCAGTACCCCGGGACAGGGTTACGAGCAGTACTTA. This codes for CASSTPGQGYEQYL.

With regard to this clonotype: Given a much more abundant clone one base away, this may be a read error. Since no conserved phenylalanine or tryptophan closes the CDR3, a read error is the likely cause. It is unclear where the CDR3 begins or ends on the DNA, so no DNA is shown, and the CDR3 is as TCRdb lists it. V gene TRBV6-5 combines with J gene TRBJ2-1; no DNA check was done on the table's D call, TRBD1. The CDR3 is 13 amino acids in total, end residues counted. Per germline, CDR1 MNHEY and CDR2 SVGAGI. CDR3 residues: CASSYSRGETEFS.

The sample holds many counts of this clonotype. This sequence joins TRBV4-1 and TRBJ2-1; 8 bases are a match to TRBD2. After removal of 1 base from V and 3 bases from J, the junction contained 8 bases not matched to a gene. Germline values: CDR1 MGHRA, CDR2 YSYEKL. This CDR3 comprises 17 residues. CDR3 DNA sequence: TGCGCCAGCAGCCAAGTTGTGGGACTAGGGTTCTACAATGAGCAGTTCTTC. Translation gives CASSQVVGLGFYNEQFF.

V is TRBV7-9 and J is TRBJ1-1, with TRBD1 as a possible D gene (6 bases). Germline CDR1 is SEHNR and CDR2 is FQNEAQ (reference sequence). The CDR3 totals 15 residues. The V end was cut by 1 base, the J end by 1 base, with 10 bases between. CDR3: CASSLGDIANTEAFF. The DNA for the CDR3 is TGTGCCAGCAGCTTAGGGGACATCGCGAACACTGAAGCTTTCTTT. Complete variable domain (other parts from reference TRBV7-9 and TRBJ1-1): DTGVSQNPRHKITKRGQNVTFRCDPISEHNRLYWYRQTLGQGPEFLTYFQNEAQLEKSRLLSDRFSAERPKGSFSTLEIQRTEQGDSAMYLCASSLGDIANTEAFFGQGTRLTVV.

This clonotype was seen a handful of times. This CDR3 is CASSLDHDSYTF. The CDR3 nucleotides read TGTGCCAGCAGCTTGGATCACGATAGCTACACCTTC. The chain has TRBV7-9 and TRBJ1-2; D gene ambiguous. The CDR3 loop spans 12 amino acids. The V end was cut by 3 bases, the J end by 9 bases, with 11 bases between. CDR1 and CDR2 (germline): SEHNR, FQNEAQ (reference sequence).

This clonotype was found many times. The chain couples TRBV4-3 to TRBJ2-7; the match to TRBD2 covers 7 bases. The CDR3 is made up of 14 amino acids. J was trimmed by 3 bases and V by 1 base; bases with no gene match: 3. Germline V lookup: CDR1 LGHNA, CDR2 YSLEER. This CDR3 is CASSQGAGVYEQYF. The CDR3, as DNA: TGCGCCAGCAGCCAAGGCGCGGGAGTCTACGAGCAGTACTTC.

Details on this clonotype: Just one base apart from a much larger clone, this may be a read error. Because the CDR3 is missing its conserved closing phenylalanine or tryptophan, this is likely a read error. The chain links TRBV20-1 to TRBJ2-7; the D gene is possibly TRBD1 (6 bases). This CDR3 has 12 residues. Germline V lookup: CDR1 DFQATT, CDR2 SNEGSKA (reference sequence). V was pared by 0 bases and J by 5 bases, with 8 bases between. The CDR3 is CSARDGGHEQYI. CDR3 in DNA: TGCAGTGCTAGAGATGGGGGCCACGAGCAGTACATC.

This clonotype has ten or more counts. The genes are TRBV20-1 and TRBJ2-3; D is uncertain. Germline V lookup: CDR1 DFQATT, CDR2 SNEGSKA (reference sequence). The CDR3 contains 12 residues. V was trimmed by 3 bases and J by 2 bases, leaving 6 bases between them. The CDR3 DNA reads TGCAGTGCTAGTTTCCTCACAGATACGCAGTATTTT. It specifies CSASFLTDTQYF.

This clonotype has only a few counts. The rearrangement joins TRBV2 to TRBJ2-7, with 7 bases identical to TRBD1. The germline gives CDR1 SNHLY, CDR2 FYNNEI. Unmatched junction bases numbered 17, after V lost 7 bases and J lost 5 bases. This CDR3 has 16 residues. CDR3 sequence (DNA): TGTGCCAGCACCCTAAGGCGGTCGGGACAGCCCCACGAGCAGTACTTC. Translation gives CASTLRRSGQPHEQYF.

As to this clonotype: The final CDR3 position lacks the conserved phenylalanine or tryptophan, pointing to a likely read error. The chain recombines TRBV7-9 with TRBJ2-7; possible D gene TRBD2, 6 bases. V was cut by 5 bases and J by 1 base, with 12 bases left in between. This CDR3 is 14 amino acids long. Germline V lookup: CDR1 SEHNR, CDR2 FQNEAQ (reference sequence). The CDR3 DNA sequence: TGTGCCAGCAGCAAGGCGGGGCAATCCTACGAGCAGTACTAC. Its protein product is CASSKAGQSYEQYY.

The V gene is TRBV19, the J gene TRBJ1-1; D ambiguous. V shed 3 bases and J shed 3 bases, with 20 bases lying between them. The CDR3 consists of 17 residues. Germline CDR1 and CDR2: LNHDA and SQIVND (reference sequence). CDR3 nucleotides: TGTGCCAGTAGTATGAAGTGGGGATGGGATATGGACACTGAAGCTTTCTTT. Amino acids: CASSMKWGWDMDTEAFF.

About this clonotype: Being one base from a much bigger clone, this may be a read error. The conserved phenylalanine or tryptophan is not found at the CDR3 terminus, so this likely reflects a read error. The chain is built from TRBV19 and TRBJ1-1; D perhaps matches TRBD1 (5 bases). The CDR3 covers 14 residues. V was shortened by 3 bases and J by 4 bases, with 12 bases between the two germline ends. Germline lookup yields CDR1 LNHDA and CDR2 SQIVND (reference sequence). This chain's CDR3 is CASSIGRAGTEAFL. DNA for the CDR3: TGTGCCAGTAGTATCGGCAGGGCGGGCACTGAAGCTTTCCTT.

The rearrangement joins TRBV25-1 to TRBJ2-3, with D tentatively TRBD2 (7 bases). In germline, CDR1 is MGHDK, CDR2 SYGVNS. This CDR3 region has 15 residues. Trimming stripped 4 bases from V and 2 bases from J, with 13 bases between. CDR3 in amino acids: CASSVAGAYTDTQYF. The CDR3 bases are TGTGCCAGCAGTGTGGCGGGGGCCTACACAGATACGCAGTATTTT. Combining the CDR3 with reference TRBV25-1 and TRBJ2-3 gives the whole variable domain EADIYQTPRYLVIGTGKKITLECSQTMGHDKMYWYQQDPGMELHLIHYSYGVNSTEKGDLSSESTVSRIRTEHFPLTLESARPSHTSQYLCASSVAGAYTDTQYFGPGTRLTVL.

This clonotype was counted between two and nine times. The chain combines TRBV13 with TRBJ2-1; D may be TRBD1 (5 bases). The V end lost 4 bases, the J end lost 6 bases, and 10 bases lay between the germline ends. The CDR3 is 13 residues long. CDR1 and CDR2 (germline): PRHDT, FYEKMQ (reference sequence). The CDR3 DNA follows: TGTGCCAGCAGCTCGGACACCCTCAATGAGCAGTTCTTC. This sequence encodes CASSSDTLNEQFF.

This clonotype has a count of ten or more. The chain couples TRBV6-5 to TRBJ2-1; TRBD1 matches at 9 bases. Trimming at V came to 1 base and at J to 7 bases, leaving 2 bases not matched to a gene. CDR3 length equals 14 residues. Looked up from germline, CDR1 is MNHEY and CDR2 is SVGAGI. The CDR3: CASSYWGTGNEQFF. CDR3 sequence (DNA): TGTGCCAGCAGTTACTGGGGGACAGGGAATGAGCAGTTCTTC.

This clonotype has a count of ten or more. A read error may produce the germline difference seen at one junction end. This rearrangement joins TRBV14 to TRBJ1-1, with unresolved D. The germline V gene has CDR1 SGHDN and CDR2 FVKESK. The CDR3 has 12 amino acids. CDR3 sequence reads: CASSPGGPDAFF. The CDR3 DNA reads TGTGCCAGCAGCCCCGGCGGGCCTGATGCTTTCTTT.

Comment on this clonotype: This may come from a read error, since a much larger clone is one base off. The J gene is TRBJ2-3, the V gene TRBV9; D gene ambiguous. Trimming left V 4 bases short and J 4 bases short, with 10 bases between. The length of the CDR3 is 13 residues. Germline CDR1 and CDR2: SGDLS and YYNGEE. The CDR3 sequence: CASSPADSDTQYF. CDR3 in DNA: TGTGCCAGCAGCCCGGCAGACTCAGATACGCAGTATTTT.

This clonotype was counted only a few times. V usage is TRBV25-1 and J usage is TRBJ1-2; the match to TRBD1 covers 9 bases. The CDR3 sequence is 15 residues long. V lost 4 bases, J lost 5 bases, and 8 bases stayed unmatched. The germline gives CDR1 MGHDK, CDR2 SYGVNS. The CDR3 DNA reads TGTGCCAGCAGTGGCTACTCCGGGACAGGGTATGGCTACACCTTC. This translates into CASSGYSGTGYGYTF.